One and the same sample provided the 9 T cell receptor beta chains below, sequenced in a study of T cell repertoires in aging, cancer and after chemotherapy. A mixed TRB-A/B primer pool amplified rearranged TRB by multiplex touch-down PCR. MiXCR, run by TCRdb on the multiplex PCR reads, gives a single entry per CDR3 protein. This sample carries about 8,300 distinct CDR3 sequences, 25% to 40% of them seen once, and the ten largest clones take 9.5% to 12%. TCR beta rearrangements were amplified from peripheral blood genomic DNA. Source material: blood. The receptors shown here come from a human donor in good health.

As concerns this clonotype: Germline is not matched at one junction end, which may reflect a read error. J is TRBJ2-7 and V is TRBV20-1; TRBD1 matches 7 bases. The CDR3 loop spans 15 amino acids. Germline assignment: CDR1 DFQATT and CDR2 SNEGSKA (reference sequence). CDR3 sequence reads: CSAGDRAKGSYEQYF. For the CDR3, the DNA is TGCAGTGCTGGAGACAGGGCGAAAGGATCCTACGAGCAGTACTTC.

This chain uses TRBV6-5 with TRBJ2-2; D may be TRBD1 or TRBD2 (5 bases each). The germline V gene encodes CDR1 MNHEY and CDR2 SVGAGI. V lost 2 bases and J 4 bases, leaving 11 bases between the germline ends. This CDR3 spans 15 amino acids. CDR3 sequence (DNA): TGTGCCAGCAGTTACCTGCCGGGGCCCACCGGGGAGCTGTTTTTT. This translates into CASSYLPGPTGELFF.

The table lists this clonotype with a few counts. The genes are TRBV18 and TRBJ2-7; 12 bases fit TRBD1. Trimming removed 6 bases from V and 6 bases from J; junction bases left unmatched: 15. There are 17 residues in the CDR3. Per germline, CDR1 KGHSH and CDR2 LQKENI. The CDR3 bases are TGTGCCAGCTCCCGTAACTACCCCGGGACAGGGGGCTCCGAGCAGTACTTC. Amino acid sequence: CASSRNYPGTGGSEQYF.

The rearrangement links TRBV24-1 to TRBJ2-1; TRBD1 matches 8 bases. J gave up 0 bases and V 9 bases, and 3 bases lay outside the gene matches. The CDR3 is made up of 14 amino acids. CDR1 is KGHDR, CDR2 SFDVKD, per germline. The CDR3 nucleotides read TGTGCCACCGGAGACAGGGGCTCCTACAATGAGCAGTTCTTC. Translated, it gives CATGDRGSYNEQFF.

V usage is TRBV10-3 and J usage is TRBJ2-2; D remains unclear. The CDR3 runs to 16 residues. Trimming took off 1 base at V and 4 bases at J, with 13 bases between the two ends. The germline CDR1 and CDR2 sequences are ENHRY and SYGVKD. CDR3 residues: CAISELETTATGELFF. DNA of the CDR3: TGTGCCATCAGTGAGTTGGAGACGACCGCCACCGGGGAGCTGTTTTTT.

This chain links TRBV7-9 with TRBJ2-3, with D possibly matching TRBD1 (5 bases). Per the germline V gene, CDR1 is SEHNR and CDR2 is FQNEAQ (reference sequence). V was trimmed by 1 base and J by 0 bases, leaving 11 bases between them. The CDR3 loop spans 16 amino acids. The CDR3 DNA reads TGTGCCAGCAGCTTAGGTGGGGCCGGTAGCACAGATACGCAGTATTTT. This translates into CASSLGGAGSTDTQYF.

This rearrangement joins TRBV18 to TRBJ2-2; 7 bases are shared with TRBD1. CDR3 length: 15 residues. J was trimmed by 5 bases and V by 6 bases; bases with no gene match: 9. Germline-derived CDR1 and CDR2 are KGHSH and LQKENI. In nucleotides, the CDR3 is TGTGCCAGCTCCCTCGGGACAGCCCCTACCGGGGAGCTGTTTTTT. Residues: CASSLGTAPTGELFF.

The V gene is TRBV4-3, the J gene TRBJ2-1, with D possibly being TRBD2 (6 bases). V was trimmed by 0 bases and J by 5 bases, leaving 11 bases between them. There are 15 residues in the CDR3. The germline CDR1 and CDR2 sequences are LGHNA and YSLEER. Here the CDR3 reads CASSQELAGNNEQFF. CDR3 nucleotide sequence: TGCGCCAGCAGCCAAGAGTTGGCGGGGAACAATGAGCAGTTCTTC.

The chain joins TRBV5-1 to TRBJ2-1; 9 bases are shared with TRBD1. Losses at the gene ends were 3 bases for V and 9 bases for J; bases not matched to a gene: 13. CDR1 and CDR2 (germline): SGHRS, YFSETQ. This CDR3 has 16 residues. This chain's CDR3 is CASSSSGTGRLGEQFF. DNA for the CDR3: TGCGCCAGCAGCTCCTCCGGGACAGGGAGGCTGGGTGAGCAGTTCTTC.